This TCR beta chain was profiled in a study of T-cell memory formation after mild COVID-19. The CDR3 extends over 15 amino acids. Germline CDR1 and CDR2: SGHRS and YFSETQ. Trimming at V came to 8 bases and at J to 4 bases, leaving 10 bases not matched to a gene. Libraries for TCRalpha and TCRbeta carried sample barcodes and unique molecular identifiers via 5'RACE. TCRdb called the 5' RACE reads again in MiXCR, with one record for every CDR3 protein. In the table there are about 350,000 distinct CDR3 sequences, around 20% of which are singletons. Remarks on this clonotype: What it recognizes is unknown.

Study conclusions and caveats: Contracting clones from day 15 to 85 showed balanced CD4/CD8; later expanders favored CD4+. A subset of responding clones appeared in pre-infection memory, suggesting cross-reactive memory joined. Second-wave clones peaking on day 37 lacked confirmed SARS-CoV-2 specificity.

Material for sequencing was PBMCs or a T cell subset sorted from them (not recorded which). V and J are TRBV5-1 and TRBJ2-2; 8 bases are a match to TRBD1. This TCR was sampled from a man aged 18-30 years who had mild COVID-19 (a few samples of this study predate the infection). Cell type and time point are not known. The CDR3 coding sequence is TGCGCCAGTAGCCGGACAGGGATGGCCACCGGGGAGCTGTTTTTT. This codes for CASSRTGMATGELFF.